These 2 T cell receptor beta chains were all obtained from the same sample, sequenced in a study of identical twins. TCRdb fed the 5' RACE reads into MiXCR, producing one record per CDR3 protein. The repertoire includes about 240,000 distinct CDR3 sequences, roughly a tenth of them detected once, and 8% to 10% sits in the top ten. The specimen sequenced was memory T cells sorted from blood. These receptors all come from a man aged 45-60 years in good health.

This clonotype was recorded only once. The chain couples TRBV14 to TRBJ1-1; D may be TRBD1 (5 bases). CDR3 length equals 13 residues. Trimming left V 2 bases short and J 6 bases short, with 10 bases between. Per germline, CDR1 SGHDN and CDR2 FVKESK. CDR3 in amino acids: CASSQRGEAEAFF. CDR3 nucleotide sequence: TGTGCCAGCAGCCAACGGGGGGAGGCTGAAGCTTTCTTT.

This clonotype was counted only a few times. This chain connects TRBV7-2 to TRBJ2-7; 7 positions agree with TRBD1. Germline V gene lookup returns CDR1 SGHTA and CDR2 FQGNSA. The J segment lost 5 bases and the V segment lost 5 bases, leaving 6 bases of the junction unmatched. The CDR3 loop spans 13 amino acids. The DNA for the CDR3 is TGTGCCAGCAGCGTACGACAGGGTAACGAGCAGTACTTC. Its protein product is CASSVRQGNEQYF.